This entry describes one T cell receptor (beta chain). Its matching antigen is unknown. The germline CDR1 and CDR2 sequences are SEHNR and FQNEAQ (reference sequence). The CDR3 covers 14 residues. V gave up 5 bases and J gave up 4 bases, with 14 bases separating them. This record belongs to a study of PD-L1 blockade in urothelial cancer. Study-wide background: Administration of atezolizumab to patients began in about 2014, at 1,200 mg intravenously every 3 weeks. Investigators checked blood 3 weeks (second dose) and 6 weeks after treatment start.

Study-level findings and limits: Tumor-associated clones in blood expanded more at 3 weeks in durable-benefit patients.

Sequenced by immunoSEQ multiplex PCR; TCRdb stores in-frame clones only, minus some. This sample has nearly 35,000 clones; about 87% occur once, and the top ten carry around 14%. The time point is: pretreatment peripheral blood. Each patient gave between 1 and 8 samples, pretreatment and on-treatment. The chain links TRBV7-9 to TRBJ1-2, with D perhaps matching TRBD1 (6 bases). Sequenced here: PBMCs, sampled around atezolizumab (anti-PD-L1) treatment. This TCR was sampled from a man aged 55 to 69 with urothelial cancer. CDR3 amino acids: CASSLGGASYGYTF. CDR3 coding DNA: TGTGCCAGCAGCCTTGGGGGCGCCAGCTATGGCTACACCTTC.